These 2 T cell receptor beta chains originate from one sample sequenced in a study of blood T cell repertoires in COVID-19. The table came from immunoSEQ multiplex PCR; TCRdb's copy has only in-frame clones and leaves some out. This table holds about 180,000 clones, around 80% found once. The specimen sequenced was peripheral blood. Receptor source: a woman aged 80 or over with COVID-19, enrolled during active disease.

The rearrangement joins TRBV7-6 to TRBJ1-6, with 8 positions matching TRBD1. CDR1 and CDR2 (germline): SGHVS, FNYEAQ. The CDR3 is 16 residues long. The ends lost 4 bases at V and 5 bases at J; junction bases unmatched: 7. The CDR3: CASSYLRGQDNSPLHF. DNA for the CDR3: TGTGCCAGCAGCTATCTTAGGGGACAGGATAATTCACCCCTCCACTTT.

The V call is TRBV11-1, the J call TRBJ2-5; D perhaps matches TRBD2 (7 bases). The CDR3 is made up of 16 amino acids. Trimming stripped 2 bases from V and 1 base from J, with 14 bases between. The germline gives CDR1 SGHAT, CDR2 FQDESV (reference sequence). This chain's CDR3 is CASSLNSGGVQETQYF. CDR3 in DNA: TGTGCCAGCAGCTTAAACTCGGGGGGCGTCCAAGAGACCCAGTACTTC. Using reference TRBV11-1 and TRBJ2-5 for the parts outside the CDR3, the full variable domain is EAEVAQSPRYKITEKSQAVAFWCDPISGHATLYWYRQILGQGPELLVQFQDESVVDDSQLPKDRFSAERLKGVDSTLKIQPAELGDSAMYLCASSLNSGGVQETQYFGPGTRLLVL.